This TCR beta chain derives from a study of PD-1 blockade in mismatch repair-deficient tumors (dated by TCRdb to 2017 to 2019). Notes on the research overall: Between late 2013 and late 2016, 90 or so consecutive patients with about 11 mismatch repair-deficient cancer types, all previously treated and progressing, were enrolled in the trial. Deep sequencing of TCR CDR3 regions was used to track tumor-associated T cell clones in peripheral blood of patients responding to PD-1 blockade.

Concerning this clone: It lacks a known antigen. An end of the junction does not agree with germline; a read error may underlie this.

The CDR3 covers 13 residues, taking in both the cysteine and the phenylalanine. CDR3 DNA only is kept here, 39 bases in frame from base 1. The germline V gene sets CDR1 to SGHRS and CDR2 to YFSETQ. The library relied on the immunoSEQ multiplex PCR assay. In its TCRdb copy, this immuneACCESS table keeps in-frame sequences only and misses some clones. Where compared with another copy, unresolved V genes explain less than half of these, and the others have no known cause. Across this sample there are tens of thousands of clones, with 81% seen only once. The ten top clones hold about 2.6% of the sample. Interpreted using the paper, the time point label stands for: peripheral blood 12 weeks after first pembrolizumab dose. For each enrolled patient, mismatch repair deficiency was established using either polymerase chain reaction or immunohistochemistry. Three patients who responded to pembrolizumab therapy underwent TCR sequencing. The phase II trial prospectively tested pembrolizumab PD-1 blockade in advanced mismatch repair-deficient cancers regardless of tissue of origin. Peripheral blood T cell samples were gathered serially, both before PD-1 blockade started and at multiple time points afterward. The timing of each blood sample was reported as weeks after the first dose of pembrolizumab.

Paper-wide results and their limitations: Clones residing in the tumor, which were often undetectable in blood before treatment, expanded quickly after pembrolizumab and then contracted, generally before radiologic responses.

The clonotype originates from an adult with mismatch repair-deficient cancer. The specimen was peripheral blood, collected 12 weeks after starting pembrolizumab. The rearrangement combines TRBV5-1 with TRBJ2-5, with no confidently assigned D gene. The DNA is TGTGCCAGCAGCTTGGGCTCTACGGAGACCCAGTACTTC. Its translation is CASSLGSTETQYF.